The rows below give T cell receptor beta chains drawn from one sample of a study of OX40 agonist ivuxolimab in advanced cancers. Method: immunoSEQ multiplex PCR; TCRdb's copy keeps in-frame clones and lacks some. Among 55,000 to 75,000 clones listed, 85% were seen once. Sequencing was performed on CD4+ or CD8+ T cells sorted from blood, taken in a trial of the OX40 agonist ivuxolimab. These receptor sequences come from an adult with an advanced solid tumor such as melanoma, head and neck, liver or kidney cancer. The CDR3 runs from the conserved cysteine through the conserved F or W. The D gene is left open where the match is weak. Not every row has a clone size; where given, it reads once, few, many or a size class.

v_call	d_call	j_call	clone_size	cdr3_aa	cdr3_nt
TRBV28	TRBD2	TRBJ2-7	.	CASSLGGGAAGGYEQYF	TGTGCCAGCAGTTTAGGCGGGGGAGCCGCCGGGGGCTACGAGCAGTACTTC
TRBV5-6	.	TRBJ2-2	.	CASGRNGAGRTGELFF	TGTGCCAGCGGGAGAAATGGGGCAGGGAGGACCGGGGAGCTGTTTTTT
TRBV7-9	.	TRBJ2-5	.	CASSLDAYQETQYF	TGTGCCAGCAGCTTAGATGCCTACCAAGAGACCCAGTACTTC
TRBV19	.	TRBJ1-5	.	CASTPDFGRPQHF	TGTGCCAGTACCCCCGATTTCGGGAGGCCCCAGCATTTT
TRBV7-3	.	TRBJ2-1	.	CASSLTFDSPQFF	TGTGCCAGCAGCTTAACGTTCGATAGCCCTCAGTTCTTC
TRBV4-1	.	TRBJ2-1	.	CASSQGQWAGALRPPTYNEQFF	TGCGCCAGCAGCCAAGGCCAGTGGGCTGGGGCTCTCCGCCCTCCTACCTACAATGAGCAGTTCTTC
TRBV30	.	TRBJ2-4	.	CASSGGNIQYF	TGTGCCTCCTCAGGTGGAAACATTCAGTACTTC
TRBV5-4	.	TRBJ2-7	.	CASSPPRGRTYEQYF	TGTGCCAGCAGCCCACCCCGGGGCCGGACCTACGAGCAGTACTTC
TRBV28	.	TRBJ2-7	.	CASSLERQAYEQYF	TGTGCCAGCAGTCTTGAAAGGCAGGCCTACGAGCAGTACTTC
TRBV19	.	TRBJ2-7	.	CASSMTGVREQYF	TGTGCCAGTAGTATGACGGGAGTGAGAGAGCAGTACTTC
TRBV27	.	TRBJ2-3	once	CASSLSLYRPLDTQYF	TGTGCCAGCAGTTTATCCCTTTACCGACCACTAGATACGCAGTATTTT
TRBV10-3	TRBD1	TRBJ2-1	few	CAIRPGQGDNEQFF	TGTGCCATCAGACCGGGACAGGGAGACAATGAGCAGTTCTTC
TRBV6-6	.	TRBJ2-2	.	CASSPDTGELFF	TGTGCCAGCAGTCCCGACACCGGGGAGCTGTTTTTT
TRBV27	TRBD1	TRBJ2-1	.	CASSLLLAGGNEQFF	TGTGCCAGCAGCCTCCTCCTAGCAGGGGGCAATGAGCAGTTCTTC
TRBV27	TRBD2	TRBJ2-3	once	CASSGRLAKSTDTQYF	TGTGCCAGCAGTGGTAGACTAGCAAAAAGCACAGATACGCAGTATTTT
TRBV28	.	TRBJ2-1	.	CASRVGGPHNEQFF	TGTGCCAGCCGGGTGGGGGGGCCCCACAATGAGCAGTTCTTC
TRBV14	.	TRBJ1-1	.	CASSQFTEAFF	TGTGCCAGCAGCCAATTCACTGAAGCTTTCTTT
TRBV7-6	TRBD1	TRBJ2-1	.	CASSLRDRGLDEQFF	TGTGCCAGCAGCCTCCGGGACAGGGGGCTCGATGAGCAGTTCTTC
TRBV5-1	TRBD2	TRBJ2-2	.	CASSLGRGTSGYTGELFF	TGCGCCAGCAGCTTGGGGCGCGGGACTAGCGGGTACACCGGGGAGCTGTTTTTT
TRBV4-2	.	TRBJ1-6	few	CASSQEGSRNSPLHF	TGTGCCAGCAGCCAAGAGGGCAGTCGGAATTCACCCCTCCACTTT
TRBV30	TRBD2	TRBJ2-7	.	CAWSSGRGEQYF	TGTGCCTGGAGTAGCGGGAGGGGCGAGCAGTACTTC
TRBV7-9	TRBD1	TRBJ1-5	.	CASSSGGPQHF	TGTGCCAGCAGCTCAGGGGGGCCCCAGCATTTT
TRBV5-1	.	TRBJ2-3	.	CASRGAVPDTQYF	TGCGCCAGCAGGGGGGCTGTGCCAGATACGCAGTATTTT
TRBV27	.	TRBJ2-7	.	CASSSTPGSYEQYF	TGTGCCAGCAGTTCGACTCCGGGATCCTACGAGCAGTACTTC
TRBV7-9	.	TRBJ2-5	.	CAGSLAETQYF	TGTGCCGGCAGCTTAGCGGAGACCCAGTACTTC
TRBV29-1	.	TRBJ1-1	once	CSVDGGGTEAFF	TGCAGCGTGGACGGCGGGGGTACTGAAGCTTTCTTT
TRBV6-1	TRBD1	TRBJ1-5	.	CASSVSRGSNQPQHF	TGTGCCAGCAGTGTTTCCAGGGGGAGCAATCAGCCCCAGCATTTT
TRBV6-1	.	TRBJ1-3	.	CASSEVRVTGNTIYF	TGTGCCAGCAGTGAAGTCAGGGTAACTGGAAACACCATATATTTT
TRBV14	.	TRBJ2-7	.	CASSQEGELRSSYEQYF	TGTGCCAGCAGCCAAGAGGGGGAATTGAGAAGCTCCTACGAGCAGTACTTC
TRBV7-3	TRBD2	TRBJ2-5	.	CASSWGLAETQYF	TGTGCCAGCAGCTGGGGACTAGCAGAGACCCAGTACTTC
TRBV15	TRBD1	TRBJ1-6	few	CATSRVRGSSPLHF	TGTGCCACCAGCAGAGTCAGGGGGAGTTCACCCCTCCACTTT
TRBV7-8	TRBD1	TRBJ2-1	.	CASSLAGQGVVNEQFF	TGTGCCAGCAGCTTAGCTGGCCAGGGGGTGGTCAATGAGCAGTTCTTC
TRBV9	.	TRBJ2-5	.	CASSVTGSSETQYF	TGTGCCAGCAGCGTAACAGGGTCGAGCGAGACCCAGTACTTC
TRBV6-4	.	TRBJ1-1	.	CASSVLSLWVAFF	TGTGCCAGCAGTGTACTATCCCTCTGGGTCGCTTTCTTT
TRBV18	.	TRBJ1-1	few	CASSRLGTEAFF	TGTGCCAGCTCACGTCTCGGGACTGAAGCTTTCTTT
TRBV29-1	.	TRBJ1-5	.	CSVGGGFNQPQHF	TGCAGCGTGGGTGGCGGGTTCAATCAGCCCCAGCATTTT
TRBV14	TRBD2	TRBJ2-5	.	CASSQELRSGRGKTQYF	TGTGCCAGCAGCCAAGAATTACGTAGCGGGAGAGGGAAGACCCAGTACTTC
TRBV5-1	TRBD1	TRBJ2-4	.	CASSLRAGTGKAKNIQYF	TGCGCCAGCAGCTTGAGGGCCGGGACAGGGAAAGCCAAAAACATTCAGTACTTC
TRBV30	TRBD2	TRBJ2-7	.	CAWSGTDLAGSYEQYF	TGTGCCTGGAGTGGTACGGACCTAGCGGGATCCTACGAGCAGTACTTC
TRBV20-1	TRBD1	TRBJ2-4	.	CSAPRDSDQYF	TGCAGTGCTCCCCGGGACAGCGACCAGTACTTC
TRBV4-3	.	TRBJ2-6	.	CASSQGGSGANVLTF	TGCGCCAGCAGCCAAGGAGGCTCTGGGGCCAACGTCCTGACTTTC
TRBV5-1	.	TRBJ2-2	.	CASSWAPKVFRELFF	TGCGCCAGCAGCTGGGCCCCGAAGGTTTTCCGGGAGCTGTTTTTT